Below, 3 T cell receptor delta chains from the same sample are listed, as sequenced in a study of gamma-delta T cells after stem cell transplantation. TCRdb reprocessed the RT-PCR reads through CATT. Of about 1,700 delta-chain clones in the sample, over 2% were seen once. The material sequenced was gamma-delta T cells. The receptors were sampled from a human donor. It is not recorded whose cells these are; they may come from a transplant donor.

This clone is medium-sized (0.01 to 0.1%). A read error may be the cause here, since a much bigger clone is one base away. The CDR3 protein is CACDTVGDTPDKLIF. The CDR3, as DNA: TGTGCCTGTGACACCGTAGGGGATACGCCCGATAAACTCATCTTT. The chain carries TRDV2 and TRDJ1; 9 nucleotides align to TRDD3. The CDR3 consists of 15 residues. Germline-derived CDR1 and CDR2 are GEAIGNYY and EKD. V dropped 0 bases and J dropped 3; count of bases not matched to a gene: 4.

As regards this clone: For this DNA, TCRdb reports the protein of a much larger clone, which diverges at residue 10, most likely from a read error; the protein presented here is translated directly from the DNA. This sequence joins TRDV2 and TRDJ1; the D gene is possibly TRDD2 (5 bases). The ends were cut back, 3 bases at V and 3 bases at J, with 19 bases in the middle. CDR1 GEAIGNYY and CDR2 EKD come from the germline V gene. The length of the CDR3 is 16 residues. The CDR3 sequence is CACDPLISSMADKLIF. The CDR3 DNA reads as TGTGCCTGTGACCCACTAATTTCCTCCATGGCCGATAAACTCATCTTT.

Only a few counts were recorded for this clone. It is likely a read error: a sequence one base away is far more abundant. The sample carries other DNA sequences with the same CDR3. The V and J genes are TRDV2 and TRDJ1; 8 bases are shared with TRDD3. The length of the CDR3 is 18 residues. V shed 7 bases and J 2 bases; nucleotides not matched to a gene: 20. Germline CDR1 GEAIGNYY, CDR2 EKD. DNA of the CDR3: TGTGCCTGCGACCCCCTTTCTGGGGGACTCCGGGGGACCGATAAACTCATCTTT. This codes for CACDPLSGGLRGTDKLIF.